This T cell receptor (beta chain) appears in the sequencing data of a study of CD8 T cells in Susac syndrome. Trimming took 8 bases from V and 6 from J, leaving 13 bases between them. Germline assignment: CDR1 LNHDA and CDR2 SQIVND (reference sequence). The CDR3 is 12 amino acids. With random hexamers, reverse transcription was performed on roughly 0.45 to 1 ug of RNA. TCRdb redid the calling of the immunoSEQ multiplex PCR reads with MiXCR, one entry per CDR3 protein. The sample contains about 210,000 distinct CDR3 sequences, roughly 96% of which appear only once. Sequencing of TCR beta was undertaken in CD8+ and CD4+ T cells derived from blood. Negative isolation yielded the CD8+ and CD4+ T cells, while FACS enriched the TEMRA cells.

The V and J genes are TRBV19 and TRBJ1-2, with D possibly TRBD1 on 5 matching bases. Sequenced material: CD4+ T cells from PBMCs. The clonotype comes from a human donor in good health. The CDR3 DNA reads TGTGCCAGTGTGGACCGCAGGGATGGCTACACCTTC. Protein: CASVDRRDGYTF.